This T cell receptor (beta chain) derives from a study of neoadjuvant nivolumab and ipilimumab in lung cancer. Study-level points and caveats: Pretherapy blood TCR richness correlated positively with resected tumor richness. Resected tumors had greater TCR richness and clonality than uninvolved lung.

The protocol was immunoSEQ multiplex PCR, while the TCRdb copy is restricted to in-frame clones and leaves out a portion. The repertoire has 40,000 to 60,000 clones, around 89% of them found once; the top ten carry around 3.6%. This clone was detected a few times. What it binds is unknown. The sequence derives from an adult with non-small cell lung cancer. Some clones in this sample may be carry-over from other donors' samples. Sequences were derived from blood, sampled before neoadjuvant nivolumab, alone or with ipilimumab.

CDR3 DNA sequence: TGTGCCAGTAGACCAACAAGCGGGGGGGGGCCCCAGCATTTT. Its translation: CASRPTSGGGPQHF. The gene calls are TRBV19 and TRBJ1-5; perhaps TRBD1 as D (5 bases). The CDR3 totals 14 residues. Trimming pared 6 bases from V and 9 bases from J, leaving 18 bases between. The germline gives CDR1 LNHDA, CDR2 SQIVND (reference sequence).